The 30 T cell receptor beta chains given below trace back to one sample, sequenced in a study of identical twins. TCRdb itself ran the 5' RACE reads through MiXCR, one entry per CDR3 protein. This sample has a few hundred thousand distinct CDR3 sequences; roughly 9.8% occur once, and the top ten carry 5.5% to 9%. This same sample was also taken into another study, of yellow fever vaccine responses in identical twins.

The sample was CD8+ T cells sorted from blood. The receptor set was obtained from a woman aged 18-30 years in good health.

In this sample, this clonotype turned up many times. The V and J genes are TRBV20-1 and TRBJ2-5; 9 bases align to TRBD1. Germline-derived CDR1 and CDR2 are DFQATT and SNEGSKA (reference sequence). This CDR3 contains 12 residues. V lost 4 bases, J lost 5 bases, and 2 bases stayed unmatched. The CDR3 DNA reads as TGCAGTGCTAACGGACAGGGGGAGACCCAGTACTTC. Translation: CSANGQGETQYF.

J is TRBJ2-7 and V is TRBV7-9; D is undetermined. The CDR3 covers 12 residues. Germline V gene lookup returns CDR1 SEHNR and CDR2 FQNEAQ (reference sequence). The V gene lost 5 bases and the J gene lost 6 bases, with 11 bases spanning the gap. The CDR3 nucleotides read TGTGCCAGCAGCCTCGAGCGATCCGAGCAGTACTTC. Translation: CASSLERSEQYF. The full variable domain, rest sourced from reference TRBV7-9 and TRBJ2-7, is DTGVSQNPRHKITKRGQNVTFRCDPISEHNRLYWYRQTLGQGPEFLTYFQNEAQLEKSRLLSDRFSAERPKGSFSTLEIQRTEQGDSAMYLCASSLERSEQYFGPGTRLTVT.

This clonotype was observed a handful of times. The gene calls are TRBV7-6 and TRBJ1-1; 7 nucleotides line up with TRBD1. Trimming removed 4 bases from V and 5 bases from J; junction bases left unmatched: 7. The CDR3 is 14 amino acids. Germline CDR1 and CDR2: SGHVS and FNYEAQ. The CDR3: CASSSRDSTTEAFF. The CDR3 region has the DNA TGTGCCAGCAGCTCCCGGGACAGTACTACTGAAGCTTTCTTT.

This clonotype has at least ten counts. In DNA form, the CDR3 reads TGCAGTGCCCCCACGGGGCTAGCGGGGGGGCCTGCTGGTGAGCAGTTCTTC. Translation gives CSAPTGLAGGPAGEQFF. This rearrangement joins TRBV20-1 to TRBJ2-1, with 12 bases identical to TRBD2. V shed 6 bases, J shed 9 bases, and the junction held 18 bases outside the gene matches. The CDR3 totals 17 residues. Germline CDR1 reads DFQATT; CDR2 reads SNEGSKA (reference sequence).

Many counts were recorded for this clonotype. The chain joins TRBV4-3 to TRBJ2-7; D unclear. V was shortened by 3 bases and J by 1 base, with 13 bases between the two germline ends. Germline CDR1 is LGHNA and CDR2 is YSLEER. The length of the CDR3 is 15 residues. The CDR3 DNA reads as TGCGCCAGCAGCCATCTCGGACGGCCTTCCTACGAGCAGTACTTC. It is translated as CASSHLGRPSYEQYF.

This clonotype turned up a few times. The J gene is TRBJ2-7, the V gene TRBV10-3, with 7 bases that match TRBD1. Trimming took 11 bases from V and 1 from J; bases not matched to a gene: 5. The CDR3 has 12 amino acids. Germline CDR1 is ENHRY and CDR2 is SYGVKD. The CDR3 here is CAAEGQSYEQYF. The CDR3 coding sequence is TGTGCCGCTGAGGGACAGTCCTACGAGCAGTACTTC.

The J gene is TRBJ2-7, the V gene TRBV27; 8 bases line up with TRBD1. CDR1 MNHEY and CDR2 SMNVEV come from the germline V gene (reference sequence). This CDR3 comprises 16 residues. Trimming took 6 bases from V and 0 from J; bases not matched to a gene: 10. The DNA for the CDR3 is TGTGCCAGCAGCGGCCGACAGGGGTACTCCTCCTACGAGCAGTACTTC. It specifies CASSGRQGYSSYEQYF.

The V call is TRBV13, the J call TRBJ2-7, with TRBD2 matching 13 bases. J lost 12 bases, V lost 5 bases, and 7 bases had no gene match. The CDR3 contains 13 residues. Germline V lookup: CDR1 PRHDT, CDR2 FYEKMQ (reference sequence). CDR3 in DNA: TGTGCCAGCAGCACCTCCGGGACTAGCGGGGTGTACTTC. It codes for CASSTSGTSGVYF.

This clonotype turned up a few times. The chain combines TRBV6-2 or TRBV6-3 with TRBJ2-1, with D perhaps given as TRBD1 or TRBD2 (5 bases each). CDR3 size: 22 residues. Per germline, CDR1 MNHEY and CDR2 SVGEGT. V lost 2 bases and J 7 bases, leaving 36 bases between the germline ends. The CDR3 coding sequence is TGTGCCAGCAGTTACCCAAACAGACAGTTTTGGGGAGCCGTAGAGGGGTGGAATGAGCAGTTCTTC. It yields the protein CASSYPNRQFWGAVEGWNEQFF.

V is TRBV13 and J is TRBJ2-5; maybe TRBD1 (9 bases). V lost 1 base and J 5 bases, leaving 17 bases between the germline ends. CDR3 length equals 16 residues. Germline V gives CDR1 PRHDT, CDR2 FYEKMQ (reference sequence). The CDR3 is CASSLASSGTGETQYF. For the CDR3, the DNA is TGTGCCAGCAGCTTAGCTAGTAGCGGGACAGGGGAGACCCAGTACTTC. Together with reference TRBV13 and TRBJ2-5, the CDR3 gives the full variable domain: AAGVIQSPRHLIKEKRETATLKCYPIPRHDTVYWYQQGPGQDPQFLISFYEKMQSDKGSIPDRFSAQQFSDYHSELNMSSLELGDSALYFCASSLASSGTGETQYFGPGTRLLVL.

Only a few counts were recorded for this clonotype. The chain links TRBV6-2 or TRBV6-3 to TRBJ2-1; D possibly matches TRBD1 or TRBD2 (5 bases each). Trimming stripped 6 bases from V and 5 bases from J, with 23 bases between. Germline assignment: CDR1 MNHEY and CDR2 SVGEGT. This CDR3 is built from 17 residues. This CDR3 reads CASRGPLRERLDNEQFF. The DNA for the CDR3 is TGTGCCAGCAGGGGGCCGTTGAGGGAGCGGTTGGACAATGAGCAGTTCTTC.

In this sample, this clonotype turned up many times. CDR3 DNA sequence: TGTGCCAGCAGTTTATTGACAGGGAGCAATGAGCAGTTCTTC. It encodes CASSLLTGSNEQFF. The V gene is TRBV28, the J gene TRBJ2-1; 7 nucleotides align to TRBD1. Germline CDR1 and CDR2: MDHEN and SYDVKM. This CDR3 has 14 residues. J gave up 6 bases and V 1 base, and 3 bases lay outside the gene matches.

V and J are TRBV7-9 and TRBJ2-3; 13 bases match TRBD2. CDR3 length: 17 amino acids. Germline V gene lookup returns CDR1 SEHNR and CDR2 FQNEAQ (reference sequence). The V gene end was trimmed by 5 bases and the J gene end by 0 bases; junction bases not matched to a gene: 5. In nucleotides, the CDR3 is TGTGCCAGCAGCCGGACTAGCGGGGGCCCGAGCACAGATACGCAGTATTTT. This translates into CASSRTSGGPSTDTQYF.

The chain recombines TRBV4-3 with TRBJ2-1; D is ambiguous. CDR1 and CDR2 from the germline V gene are LGHNA and YSLEER. This CDR3 has 14 amino acids. Between the trimmed V and J ends, which lost 3 bases and 6 bases, there was a span of 12 bases. The CDR3 loop reads CASSQEIGLNEQFF. For the CDR3, the DNA is TGCGCCAGCAGCCAGGAAATTGGCCTCAATGAGCAGTTCTTC.

In this sample, this clonotype turned up a few times. This rearrangement joins TRBV6-1 to TRBJ2-7; D is ambiguous. The CDR3 spans 11 residues. The germline V gene encodes CDR1 MNHNS and CDR2 SASEGT. The ends were cut back, 1 base at V and 4 bases at J, with 2 bases in the middle. The CDR3 loop is CASSEEYEQYF. The CDR3 nucleotides are TGTGCCAGCAGTGAAGAATACGAGCAGTACTTC.

The rearrangement uses TRBV20-1 and TRBJ2-7; 10 nucleotides match TRBD2. Germline loops: CDR1 DFQATT, CDR2 SNEGSKA (reference sequence). J lost 3 bases, V lost 6 bases, and 8 bases had no gene match. The CDR3 sequence is 14 residues long. DNA of the CDR3: TGCAGTGCAACGAGCGGGAGGGCGGGCTACGAGCAGTACTTC. This sequence encodes CSATSGRAGYEQYF.

Many counts were recorded for this clonotype. The chain has TRBV29-1 and TRBJ1-1; D is ambiguous. This CDR3 comprises 14 residues. Germline V lookup: CDR1 SQVTM, CDR2 ANQGSEA. V was clipped by 2 bases and J by 1 base, with 11 bases between them. The CDR3 loop is CSVEPPWGNTEAFF. The CDR3 region has the DNA TGCAGCGTTGAACCCCCATGGGGGAACACTGAAGCTTTCTTT.

This clonotype was seen many times. V and J are TRBV6-2 or TRBV6-3 and TRBJ2-3; the D gene is possibly TRBD2 (6 bases). The CDR3 is 13 residues long. Germline V CDR1 and CDR2: MNHEY, SVGEGT. V was clipped by 10 bases and J by 10 bases, with 21 bases between them. The DNA of the CDR3 is TGTGCCACCATAGGGACTGCCCTTCACGCGCAGTATTTT. Amino acid sequence: CATIGTALHAQYF.

This clonotype has at least ten counts. The rearrangement uses TRBV10-3 and TRBJ2-7, with 7 bases fitting TRBD1. The CDR3 consists of 14 residues. Trimming at V came to 2 bases and at J to 1 base, leaving 2 bases not matched to a gene. Germline values: CDR1 ENHRY, CDR2 SYGVKD. CDR3 bases: TGTGCCATCAGTGAGGGGACAGCTTCCTACGAGCAGTACTTC. This sequence encodes CAISEGTASYEQYF.

This clonotype appeared a few times. The chain carries TRBV7-6 and TRBJ1-4; D might be TRBD1 (5 bases). The CDR3 extends over 16 amino acids. V was trimmed by 5 bases and J by 7 bases, leaving 20 bases between them. CDR1 is SGHVS, CDR2 FNYEAQ, per germline. The CDR3 reads CASSPRSGQGGEKLFF. The DNA of the CDR3 is TGTGCCAGCAGCCCCCGATCGGGGCAGGGCGGTGAAAAACTGTTTTTT. The entire variable domain, with the rest obtained from reference TRBV7-6 and TRBJ1-4, is as follows: GAGVSQSPRYKVTKRGQDVALRCDPISGHVSLYWYRQALGQGPEFLTYFNYEAQQDKSGLPNDRFSAERPEGSISTLTIQRTEQRDSAMYRCASSPRSGQGGEKLFFGSGTQLSVL.

This clonotype has only a few counts. The CDR3 DNA follows: TGTGCCAGGGTCGGTTACGAGCAGTACTTC. Translation: CARVGYEQYF. The chain joins TRBV28 to TRBJ2-7; D gene ambiguous. CDR1 and CDR2 (germline): MDHEN, SYDVKM. With 9 bases removed from V and 4 bases from J, the gap between germline ends came to 7 bases. The CDR3 loop spans 10 amino acids.

The V call is TRBV5-5, the J call TRBJ2-1, with TRBD2 matching 7 bases. CDR1 and CDR2 (germline): SGHKS, YYEKEE (reference sequence). V dropped 6 bases and J dropped 4; count of bases not matched to a gene: 13. The CDR3 is 16 residues long. In nucleotides, the CDR3 is TGTGCCAGCACCCTTTTCGGGCGGGAGAATTACAATGAGCAGTTCTTC. Its translation is CASTLFGRENYNEQFF.

This clonotype occurred a few times. The chain links TRBV7-9 to TRBJ1-5; tentative D call: TRBD1 (5 bases). This CDR3 contains 15 residues. Per germline, CDR1 SEHNR and CDR2 FQNEAQ (reference sequence). Trimming took off 1 base at V and 3 bases at J, with 10 bases between the two ends. DNA of the CDR3: TGTGCCAGCAGCTTAGTTGACAGCTCCAATCAGCCCCAGCATTTT. Translation gives CASSLVDSSNQPQHF.

The rearrangement links TRBV9 to TRBJ2-1; 13 positions match TRBD2. This CDR3 has 17 residues. The V and J ends lost 0 bases and 7 bases, in that order; junction bases with no gene match: 7. Germline-derived CDR1 and CDR2 are SGDLS and YYNGEE. CDR3 residues: CASSVGTSGGSGNEQFF. The CDR3 DNA sequence: TGTGCCAGCAGCGTAGGGACTAGCGGGGGAAGTGGTAATGAGCAGTTCTTC.

This clonotype was recorded a few times. The CDR3, as DNA: TGTGCCATCAGTGATCCGATAGGACAGGGCGACGAGCAGTACTTC. The encoded protein is CAISDPIGQGDEQYF. The chain couples TRBV10-3 to TRBJ2-7; 8 bases match TRBD1. This CDR3 comprises 15 residues. V gave up 3 bases and J gave up 5 bases; unmatched junction bases: 9. Germline-derived CDR1 and CDR2 are ENHRY and SYGVKD.

The chain is built from TRBV3-1 and TRBJ2-6, with D possibly being TRBD1 (5 bases). This CDR3 spans 17 amino acids. V was clipped by 11 bases and J by 0 bases, with 20 bases between them. Looked up from germline, CDR1 is LGHDT and CDR2 is YNNKEL (reference sequence). The CDR3 DNA is TGTGCCTGCTGCCAGCAGGGCTCAAGCTCTGGGGCCAACGTCCTGACTTTC. This sequence encodes CACCQQGSSSGANVLTF. The complete variable domain, with remaining parts taken from reference TRBV3-1 and TRBJ2-6, reads DTAVSQTPKYLVTQMGNDKSIKCEQNLGHDTMYWYKQDSKKFLKIMFSYNNKELIINETVPNRFSPKSPDKAHLNLHINSLELGDSAVYFCACCQQGSSSGANVLTFGAGSRLTVL.

The chain uses TRBV20-1 and TRBJ2-1, with 16 bases fitting TRBD2. The CDR3 loop spans 17 amino acids. The V segment lost 6 bases and the J segment 7 bases; nucleotides outside the gene matches: 12. Per the germline V gene, CDR1 is DFQATT and CDR2 is SNEGSKA (reference sequence). Here the CDR3 reads CSASGGLAGGPGNEQFF. In DNA form, the CDR3 reads TGCAGTGCCAGTGGGGGACTAGCGGGGGGGCCGGGGAATGAGCAGTTCTTC.

In this sample, this clonotype turned up a few times. The chain employs TRBV13 and TRBJ2-6; 9 bases match TRBD1. Germline lookup yields CDR1 PRHDT and CDR2 FYEKMQ (reference sequence). J was trimmed by 0 bases and V by 5 bases; bases with no gene match: 11. The CDR3 totals 19 residues. The CDR3 coding sequence is TGTGCCAGCAGCCCCCGGGGACAGGGAGTATTCTCTGGGGCCAACGTCCTGACTTTC. Residues: CASSPRGQGVFSGANVLTF.

The chain combines TRBV29-1 with TRBJ2-3; 7 bases agree with TRBD2. Germline V gene sequence: CDR1 SQVTM, CDR2 ANQGSEA. This CDR3 region has 10 residues. Unmatched junction bases numbered 0, after V lost 6 bases and J lost 6 bases. CDR3 coding DNA: TGCAGCGTCGGGGGGGATACGCAGTATTTT. Protein sequence: CSVGGDTQYF.

The J gene is TRBJ2-7, the V gene TRBV12-3 or TRBV12-4, with TRBD2 matching 12 bases. With 4 bases clipped from V and 5 bases from J, the junction kept 15 bases outside the gene matches. This CDR3 region has 18 residues. This CDR3 reads CASSSHRPTSGSRDEQYF. In DNA form, the CDR3 reads TGTGCCAGCAGTTCCCATCGACCGACTAGCGGGAGTCGCGACGAGCAGTACTTC.